The rows below give T cell receptor beta chains drawn from one sample of a study of T-cell reconstitution after alpha-beta-depleted transplantation in children. TCRdb reprocessed the PCR reads with MiXCR, giving one entry per CDR3 protein. The repertoire holds about 640,000 distinct CDR3 sequences, with approximately 16% as singletons. Sample: PBMCs from the stem cell graft donor, taken from the stem cell graft. Every receptor here comes from a human donor who donated a stem cell graft to a child with acute myeloid leukemia. The CDR3 runs from the conserved cysteine through the conserved F or W. The D gene is left open where the match is weak. Size is omitted from some rows. Given values are once, few, many or a class for expanded clones.

CDR3: CATSTPYGMTQYF; DNA: TGTGCCACCAGCACCCCCTACGGTATGACGCAGTATTTT; size: few; D: NA; J: TRBJ2-3; V: TRBV15
CDR3: CASSLRQGEKLFF; DNA: TGTGCCAGCAGCTTAAGGCAGGGAGAAAAACTGTTTTTT; size: NA; D: NA; J: TRBJ1-4; V: TRBV7-2
CDR3: CASSDSRGGTDTQYF; DNA: TGTGCCAGCAGTGACTCGCGGGGGGGCACAGATACGCAGTATTTT; size: many; D: TRBD2; J: TRBJ2-3; V: TRBV6-4
CDR3: CSARLGVGEYTDTQYF; DNA: TGCAGTGCTAGATTGGGAGTTGGAGAGTACACAGATACGCAGTATTTT; size: many; D: NA; J: TRBJ2-3; V: TRBV20-1
CDR3: CASNLAGGHNEQFF; DNA: TGTGCCAGCAACCTAGCGGGGGGCCACAATGAGCAGTTCTTC; size: NA; D: TRBD2; J: TRBJ2-1; V: TRBV7-2
CDR3: CSARDSGFGNSYEQYF; DNA: TGCAGTGCTAGAGATAGTGGGTTCGGCAACTCCTACGAGCAGTACTTC; size: many; D: NA; J: TRBJ2-7; V: TRBV20-1
CDR3: CASSPLGLTYTF; DNA: TGTGCCAGCAGTCCTCTCGGACTGACCTACACCTTC; size: few; D: NA; J: TRBJ1-2; V: TRBV12-3/TRBV12-4
CDR3: CASSSNRGTNNEQFF; DNA: TGTGCCAGCAGCTCGAACAGGGGGACCAACAATGAGCAGTTCTTC; size: many; D: TRBD1; J: TRBJ2-1; V: TRBV7-3
CDR3: CASSLHGGQAGYEQYF; DNA: TGTGCCAGCAGCTTACACGGGGGCCAGGCGGGTTACGAGCAGTACTTC; size: NA; D: NA; J: TRBJ2-7; V: TRBV11-2
CDR3: CSLGLGGELFF; DNA: TGCAGCTTGGGACTTGGCGGGGAGCTGTTTTTT; size: few; D: NA; J: TRBJ2-2; V: TRBV29-1
CDR3: CASSFEREETQYF; DNA: TGTGCCAGCAGCTTCGAAAGGGAAGAGACCCAGTACTTC; size: many; D: NA; J: TRBJ2-5; V: TRBV7-9
CDR3: CASSPLGKSNTGELFF; DNA: TGTGCCAGCAGCCCCCTAGGGAAATCGAACACCGGGGAGCTGTTTTTT; size: NA; D: NA; J: TRBJ2-2; V: TRBV7-9
CDR3: CATSYRYGYTF; DNA: TGTGCCACCAGCTATCGTTATGGCTACACCTTC; size: many; D: NA; J: TRBJ1-2; V: TRBV15
CDR3: CSGRTDPYGYTF; DNA: TGCAGCGGTCGGACAGACCCCTATGGCTACACCTTC; size: NA; D: NA; J: TRBJ1-2; V: TRBV29-1
CDR3: CASSQFQGGGTEAFF; DNA: TGCGCCAGCAGCCAATTCCAGGGCGGGGGGACTGAAGCTTTCTTT; size: NA; D: NA; J: TRBJ1-1; V: TRBV4-1
CDR3: CASSLTPDGNYEQYF; DNA: TGTGCCAGCTCACTAACCCCGGACGGCAACTACGAGCAGTACTTC; size: NA; D: NA; J: TRBJ2-7; V: TRBV18
CDR3: CASSLGGADQPQHF; DNA: TGTGCCAGCAGCTTAGGAGGCGCGGATCAGCCCCAGCATTTT; size: few; D: NA; J: TRBJ1-5; V: TRBV7-9
CDR3: CASGPYMGFYEQYF; DNA: TGTGCCAGCGGCCCCTACATGGGGTTCTACGAGCAGTACTTC; size: few; D: NA; J: TRBJ2-7; V: TRBV7-2
CDR3: CASSLRGTQETQYF; DNA: TGTGCCAGCAGCCTCAGGGGAACCCAAGAGACCCAGTACTTC; size: NA; D: NA; J: TRBJ2-5; V: TRBV7-7
CDR3: CASSLGWPGVGYTF; DNA: TGTGCCAGCAGTTTAGGATGGCCGGGCGTTGGCTACACCTTC; size: NA; D: NA; J: TRBJ1-2; V: TRBV12-3/TRBV12-4
CDR3: CSARDRASGGVYEQYF; DNA: TGCAGTGCTAGAGATAGGGCTAGCGGGGGGGTATACGAGCAGTACTTC; size: NA; D: TRBD2; J: TRBJ2-7; V: TRBV20-1
CDR3: CASSLAGGRWTDTQYF; DNA: TGTGCCAGCAGCTTAGCTGGGGGGCGGTGGACAGATACGCAGTATTTT; size: many; D: NA; J: TRBJ2-3; V: TRBV11-2
CDR3: CSARAYTGGSNQPQHF; DNA: TGCAGTGCTAGGGCTTATACAGGGGGCAGCAATCAGCCCCAGCATTTT; size: many; D: TRBD1; J: TRBJ1-5; V: TRBV20-1
CDR3: CASTETTGTDTQYF; DNA: TGCGCCAGCACGGAAACAACAGGCACAGATACGCAGTATTTT; size: many; D: NA; J: TRBJ2-3; V: TRBV5-1
CDR3: CASSPLGAKNIQYF; DNA: TGTGCCAGCAGCCCCTTGGGGGCCAAAAACATTCAGTACTTC; size: NA; D: NA; J: TRBJ2-4; V: TRBV7-2
CDR3: CASSQGGDGGTEAFF; DNA: TGTGCCAGCAGCCAAGGAGGGGATGGAGGCACTGAAGCTTTCTTT; size: few; D: NA; J: TRBJ1-1; V: TRBV4-2
CDR3: CAWALTSGGYFATDTQYF; DNA: TGTGCCTGGGCGCTGACTAGCGGGGGATACTTTGCCACAGATACGCAGTATTTT; size: NA; D: TRBD2; J: TRBJ2-3; V: TRBV30
CDR3: CASSWWTVFQETQYF; DNA: TGTGCCAGCAGCTGGTGGACAGTCTTCCAAGAGACCCAGTACTTC; size: NA; D: NA; J: TRBJ2-5; V: TRBV7-9
CDR3: CASSFGQTLETEAFF; DNA: TGTGCCAGCAGTTTCGGACAGACCTTGGAAACTGAAGCTTTCTTT; size: many; D: NA; J: TRBJ1-1; V: TRBV27
CDR3: CASSSGQPYNEQFF; DNA: TGTGCCAGCAGCTCGGGACAGCCCTACAATGAGCAGTTCTTC; size: few; D: TRBD1; J: TRBJ2-1; V: TRBV5-6
CDR3: CASSLNGGSSQYF; DNA: TGTGCCAGCAGCCTAAACGGGGGTAGCTCGCAGTATTTT; size: many; D: NA; J: TRBJ2-3; V: TRBV11-2
CDR3: CASSPSSPGAFF; DNA: TGTGCCAGCTCACCATCCAGCCCAGGGGCTTTCTTT; size: few; D: NA; J: TRBJ1-1; V: TRBV18
CDR3: CATSRARGETQYF; DNA: TGTGCCACCAGCAGGGCTCGGGGTGAGACCCAGTACTTC; size: NA; D: NA; J: TRBJ2-5; V: TRBV15
CDR3: CASSQDRPSGELFF; DNA: TGCGCCAGCAGCCAAGATCGCCCGTCCGGGGAGCTGTTTTTT; size: few; D: NA; J: TRBJ2-2; V: TRBV4-3
CDR3: CASSILDRGDYGYTF; DNA: TGTGCCAGTAGTATCTTGGACAGGGGAGACTATGGCTACACCTTC; size: many; D: TRBD1; J: TRBJ1-2; V: TRBV19
CDR3: CSARGTGGRKNIQYF; DNA: TGCAGTGCTAGGGGGACAGGGGGAAGGAAAAACATTCAGTACTTC; size: many; D: TRBD1; J: TRBJ2-4; V: TRBV20-1
CDR3: CSVEINYGYTF; DNA: TGCAGCGTTGAGATTAACTATGGCTACACCTTC; size: many; D: NA; J: TRBJ1-2; V: TRBV29-1
CDR3: CASSYRDRGIWELFF; DNA: TGTGCCAGCAGCTACCGGGACAGAGGGATCTGGGAGCTGTTTTTT; size: many; D: TRBD1; J: TRBJ2-2; V: TRBV12-3/TRBV12-4
CDR3: CASKRASGADTQYF; DNA: TGTGCCAGCAAGCGGGCCAGCGGCGCAGATACGCAGTATTTT; size: few; D: NA; J: TRBJ2-3; V: TRBV6-1
CDR3: CASSGESGFDEQYF; DNA: TGTGCCAGCAGTGGGGAGTCAGGATTCGACGAGCAGTACTTC; size: few; D: NA; J: TRBJ2-7; V: TRBV12-3/TRBV12-4
CDR3: CASSYRTADQPQHF; DNA: TGTGCCAGCAGTTACCGGACAGCAGATCAGCCCCAGCATTTT; size: many; D: NA; J: TRBJ1-5; V: TRBV6-5
CDR3: CASSDRKGETQYF; DNA: TGTGCCAGTAGTGACCGGAAGGGGGAGACCCAGTACTTC; size: many; D: NA; J: TRBJ2-5; V: TRBV19
CDR3: CASSRRTSGADTQYF; DNA: TGTGCCAGCAGCCGCCGGACTAGCGGAGCAGATACGCAGTATTTT; size: few; D: TRBD2; J: TRBJ2-3; V: TRBV4-2
CDR3: CSANTGDAGYPEAFF; DNA: TGCAGTGCCAACACAGGGGACGCGGGGTATCCTGAAGCTTTCTTT; size: many; D: TRBD1; J: TRBJ1-1; V: TRBV20-1
CDR3: CSASHTGVQETQYF; DNA: TGCAGTGCTAGCCATACAGGGGTTCAAGAGACCCAGTACTTC; size: NA; D: TRBD1; J: TRBJ2-5; V: TRBV20-1
CDR3: CSVEHQSFGGGNTIYF; DNA: TGCAGCGTTGAACACCAGTCCTTTGGCGGTGGAAACACCATATATTTT; size: many; D: NA; J: TRBJ1-3; V: TRBV29-1
CDR3: CSARDPRFSGNTIYF; DNA: TGCAGTGCTAGGGATCCGAGGTTCTCTGGAAACACCATATATTTT; size: NA; D: NA; J: TRBJ1-3; V: TRBV20-1
CDR3: CSAPGQGQETQYF; DNA: TGCAGCGCTCCGGGACAGGGACAAGAGACCCAGTACTTC; size: many; D: TRBD1; J: TRBJ2-5; V: TRBV20-1
CDR3: CASSLAPGGAQETQYF; DNA: TGCGCCAGCAGCTTGGCCCCGGGGGGCGCCCAAGAGACCCAGTACTTC; size: many; D: NA; J: TRBJ2-5; V: TRBV5-1
CDR3: CASNSASGGVSYNEQFF; DNA: TGTGCCAGCAACTCGGCTAGCGGGGGGGTATCCTACAATGAGCAGTTCTTC; size: NA; D: TRBD2; J: TRBJ2-1; V: TRBV12-3/TRBV12-4
CDR3: CASKGGRLSSSGANVLTF; DNA: TGTGCCAGCAAAGGGGGACGGCTTTCGAGCTCTGGGGCCAACGTCCTGACTTTC; size: NA; D: NA; J: TRBJ2-6; V: TRBV12-3/TRBV12-4
CDR3: CSAKQGKSYNSPLHF; DNA: TGCAGTGCGAAACAGGGGAAGTCCTATAATTCACCCCTCCACTTT; size: many; D: TRBD1; J: TRBJ1-6; V: TRBV20-1